The clone carrying this TCR beta chain was observed many times. The antigen is unknown. The data originate from a study of CD8 T cells in ankylosing spondylitis. Study outcomes and limitations: Reported data indicate significant enrichment of disease-linked clones within matched ankylosing spondylitis synovial fluid. A motif of under 10 highly homologous TCR beta variants was seen as apparently characteristic of ankylosing spondylitis blood. Disease-associated clones were CD8+ and fairly uncommon in peripheral blood.

Germline V gives CDR1 SGHRS, CDR2 YFSETQ. There are 14 residues in the CDR3. V dropped 4 bases and J dropped 1 base, with 9 bases sitting between them. With molecular barcodes, quantitative 5'-RACE was used to make the TCR beta libraries. TCRdb used MiXCR to reprocess the 5' RACE reads, holding one entry per CDR3 protein. The sample records under 150,000 distinct CDR3 sequences, roughly 15% being singletons. Sequencing was performed on blood, either unsorted or a sorted T cell fraction (not recorded which). This clonotype was obtained from a female donor with ankylosing spondylitis or in good health (not recorded which). The chain carries TRBV5-1 and TRBJ1-5, with TRBD1 as a possible D gene (5 bases). CDR3 coding DNA: TGCGCCAGCAGCCCCGGGGGGAGCAATCAGCCCCAGCATTTT. Translating gives CASSPGGSNQPQHF.